Listed here is a single T cell receptor beta chain. Its antigen specificity is not known. Qualities for individual bases were not recorded, and no much larger clone is one base off. CDR1 and CDR2 (DFQATT, SNEGSKA) derive from the germline V gene (reference sequence). V is pared back by 5 bases and J by 3 bases, with 7 bases lying between the germline termini. Counted from cysteine to phenylalanine, this CDR3 has 12 amino acids. Only the CDR3 portion is preserved as DNA: 36 bases, with reading frame beginning at the first base. RNA was extracted with the RNeasy kit and roughly 0.45 to 1 ug was reverse transcribed using random hexamers. The immunoSEQ multiplex PCR assay, covering 54 Vbeta and 13 Jbeta segments, was used to amplify TCR beta CDR3 regions. PCR amplification bias was corrected by using a synthetic template baseline for primer optimization and computational correction. The authors processed their data as follows. Reads were assigned to V, D and J genes according to IMGT and analyzed in immunoSEQ Analyzer, with only productive sequences retained. Clonality was calculated as one minus the Shannon entropy normalized by log2 of the number of productive unique sequences. For each patient and control, public and private clones were evaluated among the 100 most prevalent clones. A clone was defined as Susac-specific if it was absent from the healthy and MS cohorts, from more than 850 published viral clones and from other ImmuneACCESS disease sequences. TCRdb took the public reads, trimmed them with fastp at Q25, ran MiXCR for clone calling and kept in-frame beta chains. Every distinct CDR3 protein forms one entry, paired with its most common genes and DNA. TCRdb's processing, not the authors' own work, is the source of the V and J calls. This sample has over 200,000 distinct CDR3 sequences in its table, and about 95% of those were observed once. Around 0.076% of the sample is held by the ten biggest clonotypes.

The data are from a study of CD8 T cells in Susac syndrome (dated by TCRdb to the late 2010s). Some background on the complete study: Repertoire sequencing was used to test whether CD8+ T cell activation and differentiation in Susac syndrome was antigen driven.

Peripheral blood CD8+ and CD4+ T cells from healthy donors, Susac syndrome patients and multiple sclerosis patients were profiled using high-throughput TCR beta sequencing. The multiple sclerosis controls were treatment-naive patients who had stable or active relapsing-remitting disease and met the revised McDonald criteria. Bulk CD8+ and CD4+ T cells were purified by magnetic negative isolation, while CD8+ TEMRA cells were enriched using FACS. Blood was drawn into EDTA tubes, processed within 24 hours, and PBMCs were isolated by density gradient centrifugation. PBMCs intended for TCR sequencing were frozen in liquid nitrogen and were later thawed in a 37 degrees C water bath. The sorted or isolated CD4+, CD8+ and CD8+ TEMRA cells had a purity of 90% or higher. The full study reports these points: The study acknowledged that relatively few individuals were included in the TCR sequencing and HLA analysis.

Sequencing was done on a sample of CD4+ T cells from PBMCs. The chain is assembled from TRBV20-1 and TRBJ2-2; the D gene lacks a confident call. The sequence derives from a human donor with multiple sclerosis. The DNA reads TGCAGTGCTCTGTCTGACACCGGGGAGCTGTTTTTT. This translates into CSALSDTGELFF.